This T cell receptor beta chain was captured by sequencing in a study of shared clonotypes between healthy human individuals. Points from the study as a whole: The naive CD4 repertoires of a few donors were compared, and roughly 5% of clonotypes were shared. Relative to their counterparts shared across all four donors, non-shared clonotypes exhibited diminished generation probabilities.

Profiling relied on immunoSEQ multiplex PCR, and the TCRdb table lists in-frame clones only, not all of them. The sample holds some 1.4 million clones, roughly 96% seen once. As for this clone: No antigen is known for it. This sample includes further DNA sequences coding for the same CDR3.

The origin of this receptor is a man under 40 in good health. Sequencing used naive CD4+ T cells sorted from blood. Subset indicated: CD45RA+ positively selected.

Here the CDR3 DNA reads TGTGCCAGCAGCTTGATGTCTAGCCAGGAGACCCAGTACTTC. Translation: CASSLMSSQETQYF. This rearrangement joins TRBV7-9 to TRBJ2-5, with TRBD2 as a possible D gene (5 bases). Germline CDR1 and CDR2: SEHNR and FQNEAQ (reference sequence). CDR3 length equals 14 residues. V lost 3 bases, J lost 5 bases, and 13 bases lay in between.